This T cell receptor (beta chain) was obtained from a study of OX40 agonist ivuxolimab in advanced cancers. Overall study: In this trial design, patients received ivuxolimab intravenously at 0.01 to 10 mg/kg every 2 weeks. Study findings and constraints: There were, on average, more expanded clones in CD8+ T cells than in CD4+.

Profiled with immunoSEQ multiplex PCR; TCRdb holds only in-frame clones, not every one. The data contain 65,000 to 75,000 clones, approximately 87% of them singletons. Peripheral blood came from all dose cohorts at three timepoints. The length of the CDR3 is 15 residues. Germline CDR1 LNHDA, CDR2 SQIVND (reference sequence). V lost 1 base and J lost 0; bases outside the gene matches: 2. A note on this clone: What it binds is not known.

The input for sequencing was CD4+ or CD8+ T cells sorted from blood, taken in a trial of the OX40 agonist ivuxolimab. The V and J genes are TRBV19 and TRBJ2-5, with TRBD2 matching over 7 bases. The receptor comes from an adult with an advanced solid tumor such as melanoma, head and neck, liver or kidney cancer. This CDR3 is CASSIGGGYQETQYF. The CDR3 nucleotides are TGTGCCAGTAGTATAGGGGGAGGGTACCAAGAGACCCAGTACTTC.